Listed here is a single TCR beta chain. Its antigen is as yet unknown. The data belong to a study of PD-1 blockade in classical Hodgkin lymphoma. The wider study: Nivolumab 3 mg/kg was given intravenously every 2 weeks. The study's findings and limits: Complete responders' baseline diversity resembled that of newly diagnosed patients. Newly diagnosed patients reportedly trailed healthy donors in baseline TCR diversity.

The assay was immunoSEQ multiplex PCR, and TCRdb's table has in-frame clones only and misses some. This sample has 6,000 to 8,500 clones, with 76% found just once. Every single patient, without exception, relapsed after autologous stem cell transplantation, and brentuximab vedotin exposure varied. The CDR3 runs to 12 residues. The germline V gene encodes CDR1 SNHLY and CDR2 FYNNEI. With 7 bases removed from V and 3 bases from J, the gap between germline ends came to 10 bases. The sequencing used peripheral blood mononuclear cells (PBMCs), collected before the second cycle of nivolumab. The clonotype was recovered from a human donor with classical Hodgkin lymphoma. V gene TRBV2 combines with J gene TRBJ2-7; weak D call: TRBD2 (5 bases). The CDR3 here is CASKGGLYEQYF. DNA for the CDR3: TGTGCCAGCAAGGGCGGACTCTACGAGCAGTACTTC.